These T cell receptor beta chains were read from a single sample in a study of CD8 T cells in Susac syndrome. TCRdb fed the immunoSEQ multiplex PCR reads into MiXCR, producing one record per CDR3 protein. The sample holds tens of thousands of distinct CDR3 sequences, about 91% seen once. Sequenced sample: CD8+ T cells from PBMCs. These TCRs come from a human donor with multiple sclerosis. CDR3s include the opening cysteine and the closing phenylalanine or tryptophan. D genes are given only for firm matches.

>TRBV13|TRBD2|TRBJ2-3
TGTGCCAGCAGCTTAAGAGCGGGGGAGATAACAGATACGCAGTATTTT
CASSLRAGEITDTQYF
>TRBV30|TRBD1|TRBJ2-7
TGTGCCTGGAGTGCGGGACAGGGGTTCTACGAGCAGTACTTC
CAWSAGQGFYEQYF
>TRBV3-1|TRBD1|TRBJ2-1
TGTGCCAGCAGTTGGGACAGGGGATCCTACAATGAGCAGTTCTTC
CASSWDRGSYNEQFF
>TRBV12-3/TRBV12-4|-|TRBJ2-7
TGTGCCAGCAGTTTAACCCGTTACGAGCAGTACTTC
CASSLTRYEQYF
>TRBV13|-|TRBJ2-1
TGTACCAGCAGCGACCGAGGAGGGATATGGACAAATGAGCAGTTCTTC
CTSSDRGGIWTNEQFF
>TRBV11-2|-|TRBJ2-3
TGTGCCAGCAGCTTTTCAGGGGCAGATACGCAGTATTTT
CASSFSGADTQYF
>TRBV4-3|TRBD2|TRBJ2-5
TGCGCCAGCAGCCAAGATGGTGAGGGAGGGCCTGGGGAGACCCAGTACTTC
CASSQDGEGGPGETQYF
>TRBV28|-|TRBJ1-1
TGTGCCAGCAGTCCCGGCAGCCAAGCTTTCTTT
CASSPGSQAFF
>TRBV28|TRBD2|TRBJ2-7
TGTGCCAGCAGTTTGGTTTCACTAGCGGGGGTCAGGGACGAGCAGTACTTC
CASSLVSLAGVRDEQYF
>TRBV7-2|-|TRBJ2-7
TGTGCCAGCAGCTTATATCAGGGCTACTACGAGCAGTACTTC
CASSLYQGYYEQYF
>TRBV29-1|-|TRBJ1-2
TGCAGCGTTGAAGGAGTAGGGTCTCCGTTAGGGTTCTATGGCTACACCTTC
CSVEGVGSPLGFYGYTF
>TRBV7-8|-|TRBJ2-5
TGTGCCAGCAGCTTAGAGGACTACCCGGAGACCCAGTACTTC
CASSLEDYPETQYF